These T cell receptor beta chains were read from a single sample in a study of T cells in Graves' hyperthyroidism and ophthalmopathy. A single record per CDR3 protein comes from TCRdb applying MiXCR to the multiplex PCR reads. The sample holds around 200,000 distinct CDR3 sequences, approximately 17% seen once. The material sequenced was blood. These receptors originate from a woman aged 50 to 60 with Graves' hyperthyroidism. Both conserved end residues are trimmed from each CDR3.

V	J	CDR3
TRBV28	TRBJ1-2	ASSLDSYT
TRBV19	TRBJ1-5	ASRKQGESNQPQH
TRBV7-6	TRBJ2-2	ASSLTDLVTGELF
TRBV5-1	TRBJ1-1	ASSPFPDAKNTEAF
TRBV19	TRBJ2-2	ASSIDREAGELF
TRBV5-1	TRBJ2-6	ASSLGSLAGQSGANVLT
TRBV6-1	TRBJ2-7	ASRPDRPAYEQY
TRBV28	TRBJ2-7	ASSFWRDSYAEQY
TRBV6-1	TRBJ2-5	ASSPGAQETQY
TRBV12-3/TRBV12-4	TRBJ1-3	ASSLMAAGSGNTIY
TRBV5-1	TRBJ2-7	ASSNTMTGASYEQY
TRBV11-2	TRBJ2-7	ASSLVNSYEQY
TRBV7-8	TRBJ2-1	ASELAGGYNEQF
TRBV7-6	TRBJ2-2	ASSKYLPGTSVSGELF
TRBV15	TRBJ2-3	ATSREGQGPTDTQY
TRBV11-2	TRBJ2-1	ASSVTGGDEQF
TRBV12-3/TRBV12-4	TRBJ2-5	ASSQTVGYQETQY
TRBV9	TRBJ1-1	ASSVVLSTNTEAF
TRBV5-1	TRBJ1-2	ASSPLRASGYT
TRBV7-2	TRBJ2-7	ASSLAVTATYEQY
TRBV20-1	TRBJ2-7	SVRPAGQGYEQY
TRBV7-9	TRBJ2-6	ASSLTTGALSGANVLT
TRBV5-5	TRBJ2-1	ASSPQEGSYNEQF
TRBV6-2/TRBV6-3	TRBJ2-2	ASSPLPGQGRTGELF
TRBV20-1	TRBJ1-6	SAYRASFGSPLH
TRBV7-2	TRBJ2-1	ASSLEGTGGYNEQF
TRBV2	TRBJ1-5	AGGEANQPQH
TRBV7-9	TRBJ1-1	ASSLELVTEAF
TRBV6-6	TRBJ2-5	ASSYGPQETQY
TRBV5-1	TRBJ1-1	ASSPSGYAEAF
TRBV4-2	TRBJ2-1	ASSQDGRRNEQF
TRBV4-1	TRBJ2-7	ASSQNLGVHEQY
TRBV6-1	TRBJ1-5	ASTQRGGGDSNQPQH
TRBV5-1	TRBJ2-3	ASSLTSGGTDTQY
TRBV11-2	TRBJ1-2	ASSVAGTGKTGYT
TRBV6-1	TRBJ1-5	ASRSTGGFFQPQH
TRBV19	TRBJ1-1	ASSIRTGTQLPEENTEAF
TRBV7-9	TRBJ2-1	ASSPFGASGVEF